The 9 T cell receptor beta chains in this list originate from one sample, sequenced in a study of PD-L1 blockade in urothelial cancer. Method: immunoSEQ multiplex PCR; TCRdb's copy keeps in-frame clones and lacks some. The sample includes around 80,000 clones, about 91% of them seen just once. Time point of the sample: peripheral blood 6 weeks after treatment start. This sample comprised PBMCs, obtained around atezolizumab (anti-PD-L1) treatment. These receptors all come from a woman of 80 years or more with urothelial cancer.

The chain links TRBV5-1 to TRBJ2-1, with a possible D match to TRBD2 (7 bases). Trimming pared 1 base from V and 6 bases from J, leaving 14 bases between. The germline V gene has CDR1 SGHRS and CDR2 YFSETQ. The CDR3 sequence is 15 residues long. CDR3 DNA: TGCGCCAGCAGCTTGCCGGGGGGCGATGGCAATGAGCAGTTCTTC. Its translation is CASSLPGGDGNEQFF. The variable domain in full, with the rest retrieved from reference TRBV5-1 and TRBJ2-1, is KAGVTQTPRYLIKTRGQQVTLSCSPISGHRSVSWYQQTPGQGLQFLFEYFSETQRNKGNFPGRFSGRQFSNSRSEMNVSTLELGDSALYLCASSLPGGDGNEQFFGPGTRLTVL.

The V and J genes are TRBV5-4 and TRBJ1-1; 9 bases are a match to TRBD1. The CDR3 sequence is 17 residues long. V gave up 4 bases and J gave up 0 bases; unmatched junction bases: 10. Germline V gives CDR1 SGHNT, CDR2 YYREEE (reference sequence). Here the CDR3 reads CASSPRTGVGMNTEAFF. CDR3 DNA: TGTGCCAGCAGCCCCCGGACAGGGGTGGGGATGAACACTGAAGCTTTCTTT.

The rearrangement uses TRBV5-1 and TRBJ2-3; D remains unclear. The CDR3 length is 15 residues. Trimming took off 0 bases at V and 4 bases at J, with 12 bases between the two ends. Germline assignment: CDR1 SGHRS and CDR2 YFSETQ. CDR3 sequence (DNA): TGCGCCAGCAGCTTGGATGTTGGCGCGGCAGATACGCAGTATTTT. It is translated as CASSLDVGAADTQYF.

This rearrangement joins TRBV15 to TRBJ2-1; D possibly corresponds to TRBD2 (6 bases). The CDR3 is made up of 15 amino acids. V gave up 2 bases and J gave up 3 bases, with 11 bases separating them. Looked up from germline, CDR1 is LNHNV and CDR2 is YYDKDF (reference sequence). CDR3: CATSRSAGNYNEQFF. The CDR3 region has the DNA TGTGCCACCAGCAGATCAGCGGGTAACTACAATGAGCAGTTCTTC.

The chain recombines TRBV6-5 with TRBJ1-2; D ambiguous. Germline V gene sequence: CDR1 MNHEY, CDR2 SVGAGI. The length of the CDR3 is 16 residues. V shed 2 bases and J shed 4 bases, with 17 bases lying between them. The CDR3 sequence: CASSYRSGILSYGYTF. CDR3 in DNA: TGTGCCAGCAGTTACCGGTCCGGGATCTTGTCCTATGGCTACACCTTC.

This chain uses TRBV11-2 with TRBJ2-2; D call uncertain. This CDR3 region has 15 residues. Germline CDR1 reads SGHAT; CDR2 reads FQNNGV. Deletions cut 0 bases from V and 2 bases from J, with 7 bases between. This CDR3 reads CASSLEKSNTGELFF. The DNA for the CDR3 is TGTGCCAGCAGCTTAGAGAAGAGCAACACCGGGGAGCTGTTTTTT.

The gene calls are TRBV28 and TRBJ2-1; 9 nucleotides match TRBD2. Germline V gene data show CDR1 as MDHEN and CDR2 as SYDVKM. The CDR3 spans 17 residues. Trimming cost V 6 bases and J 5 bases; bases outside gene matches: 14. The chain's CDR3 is CASSPMVRLAGNNEQFF. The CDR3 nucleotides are TGTGCCAGCAGCCCTATGGTTCGCCTAGCGGGAAACAATGAGCAGTTCTTC.

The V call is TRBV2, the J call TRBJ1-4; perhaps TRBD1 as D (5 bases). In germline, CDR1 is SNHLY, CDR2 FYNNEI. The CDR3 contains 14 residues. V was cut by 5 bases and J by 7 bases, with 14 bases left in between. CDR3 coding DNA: TGTGCCAGCAGTCTCCAGGGTGCAATTGAAAAACTGTTTTTT. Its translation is CASSLQGAIEKLFF.

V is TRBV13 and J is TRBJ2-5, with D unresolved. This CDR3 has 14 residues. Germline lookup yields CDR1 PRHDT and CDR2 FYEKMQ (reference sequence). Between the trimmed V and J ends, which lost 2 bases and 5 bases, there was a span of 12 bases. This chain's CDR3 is CASSLNSFGETQYF. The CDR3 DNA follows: TGTGCCAGCAGCTTAAATAGTTTCGGGGAGACCCAGTACTTC.